The TCR beta chain described here comes from a study of T cell changes during pregnancy in multiple sclerosis. CDR1 is MDHEN, CDR2 SYDVKM, per germline. This CDR3 contains 15 residues. V shed 2 bases and J 5 bases; nucleotides not matched to a gene: 6. Only in-frame clones appear in the TCRdb table, and some are missing; sequencing was by immunoSEQ multiplex PCR. Altogether roughly 51,000 clones are present, approximately 94% being singletons, with the ten largest covering less than 6%. Source: CD8+ T cells from peripheral blood mononuclear cells, taken before pregnancy. The TCR originated in a female donor with multiple sclerosis, enrolled in a pregnancy study. This chain connects TRBV28 to TRBJ2-1, with 7 bases aligning to TRBD1. CDR3 sequence reads: CASSLQGDPHNEQFF. CDR3 nucleotide sequence: TGTGCCAGCAGTTTACAGGGGGATCCCCACAATGAGCAGTTCTTC.